This entry concerns a single T cell receptor beta chain. This CDR3 has 12 amino acids. The V gene lost 4 bases and the J gene lost 9 bases, with 12 bases spanning the gap. The germline gives CDR1 MDHEN, CDR2 SYDVKM. With TRAV- and TRBV-specific primers, first-strand cDNA was made, covering the alpha and beta chains. PCR amplification of the TCRs was performed with Phusion for 20 to 25 PCR cycles, and it relied on a constant-region primer together with a V-primer adapter. TCRdb recomputed calls from the reads with MiXCR, one row per CDR3 protein. The sample has 70,000 to 95,000 distinct CDR3 sequences; roughly a sixth are singletons. Described time point: before trial treatment. The data belong to a study of low-dose radiotherapy and immunotherapy resistance in tumors. Study-level information: Patients received 300 mg of oral aspirin each day across four cycles, commencing on cycle 1 day 1.

The chain recombines TRBV28 with TRBJ1-1; the D gene is possibly TRBD1 (6 bases). The source of this sequence is a male donor with prostate cancer. The sequencing used PBMCs, collected before treatment. CDR3 amino acids: CASSSQGRQAFF. DNA for the CDR3: TGTGCCAGCAGTTCACAGGGCAGACAAGCTTTCTTT. Drawing the rest from reference TRBV28 and TRBJ1-1, the complete variable domain is DVKVTQSSRYLVKRTGEKVFLECVQDMDHENMFWYRQDPGLGLRLIYFSYDVKMKEKGDIPEGYSVSREKKERFSLILESASTNQTSMYLCASSSQGRQAFFGQGTRLTVV.